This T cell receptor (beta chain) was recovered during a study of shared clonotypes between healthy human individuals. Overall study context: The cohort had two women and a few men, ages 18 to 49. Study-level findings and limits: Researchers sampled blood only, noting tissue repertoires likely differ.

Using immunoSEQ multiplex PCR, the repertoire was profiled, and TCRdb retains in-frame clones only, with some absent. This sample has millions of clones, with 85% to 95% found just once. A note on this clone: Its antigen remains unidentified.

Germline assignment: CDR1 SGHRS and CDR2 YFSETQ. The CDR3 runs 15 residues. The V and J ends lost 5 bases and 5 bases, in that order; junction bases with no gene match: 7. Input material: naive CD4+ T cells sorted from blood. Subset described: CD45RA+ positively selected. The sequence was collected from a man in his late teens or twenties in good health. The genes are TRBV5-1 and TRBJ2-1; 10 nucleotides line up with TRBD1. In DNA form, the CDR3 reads TGCGCCAGCAGGACTGGGACAGGGGTCAACAATGAGCAGTTCTTC. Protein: CASRTGTGVNNEQFF.